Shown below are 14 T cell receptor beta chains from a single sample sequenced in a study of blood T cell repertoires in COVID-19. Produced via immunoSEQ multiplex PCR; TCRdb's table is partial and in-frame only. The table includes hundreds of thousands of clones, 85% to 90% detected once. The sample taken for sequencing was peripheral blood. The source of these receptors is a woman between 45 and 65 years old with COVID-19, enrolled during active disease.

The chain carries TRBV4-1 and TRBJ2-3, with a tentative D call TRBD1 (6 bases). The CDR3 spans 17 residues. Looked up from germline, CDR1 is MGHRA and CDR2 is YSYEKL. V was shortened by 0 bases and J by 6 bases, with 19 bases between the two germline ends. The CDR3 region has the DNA TGCGCCAGCAGCCAAGATACGGACAGCCTAGGACACGATACGCAGTATTTT. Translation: CASSQDTDSLGHDTQYF.

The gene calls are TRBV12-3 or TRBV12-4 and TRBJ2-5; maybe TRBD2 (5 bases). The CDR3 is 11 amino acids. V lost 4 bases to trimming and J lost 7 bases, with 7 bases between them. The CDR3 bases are TGTGCCAGCAGTTCTCGGGGGACCCAGTACTTC. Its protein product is CASSSRGTQYF.

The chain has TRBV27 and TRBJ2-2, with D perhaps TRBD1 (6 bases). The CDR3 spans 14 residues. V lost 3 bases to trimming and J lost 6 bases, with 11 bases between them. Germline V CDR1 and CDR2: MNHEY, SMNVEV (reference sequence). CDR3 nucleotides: TGTGCCAGCAGTTTCCTAGGGGGACCCGGGGAGCTGTTTTTT. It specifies CASSFLGGPGELFF.

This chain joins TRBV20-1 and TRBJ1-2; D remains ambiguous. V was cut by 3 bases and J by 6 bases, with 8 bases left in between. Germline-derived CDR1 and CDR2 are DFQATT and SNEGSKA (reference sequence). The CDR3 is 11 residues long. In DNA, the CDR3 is TGCAGTGCTAGTCCCGGGGATGGCTACACCTTC. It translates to CSASPGDGYTF.

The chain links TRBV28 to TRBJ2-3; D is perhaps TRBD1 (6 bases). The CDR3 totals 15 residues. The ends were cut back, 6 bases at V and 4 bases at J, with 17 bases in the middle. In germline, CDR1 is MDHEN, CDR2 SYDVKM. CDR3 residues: CASSLGAGAADTQYF. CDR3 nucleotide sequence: TGTGCCAGCAGCCTAGGGGCAGGGGCTGCAGATACGCAGTATTTT.

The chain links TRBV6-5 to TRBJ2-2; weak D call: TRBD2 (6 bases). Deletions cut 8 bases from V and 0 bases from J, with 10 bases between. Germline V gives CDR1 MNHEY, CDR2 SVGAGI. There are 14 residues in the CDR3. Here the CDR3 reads CASRRDSNTGELFF. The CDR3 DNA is TGTGCCAGCCGGCGGGATTCGAACACCGGGGAGCTGTTTTTT.

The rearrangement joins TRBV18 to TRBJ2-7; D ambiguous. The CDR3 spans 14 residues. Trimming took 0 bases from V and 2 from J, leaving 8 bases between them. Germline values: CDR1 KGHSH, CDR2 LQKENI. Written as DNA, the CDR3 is TGTGCCAGCTCACCACCGGCATATGCCTACGAGCAGTACTTC. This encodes CASSPPAYAYEQYF.

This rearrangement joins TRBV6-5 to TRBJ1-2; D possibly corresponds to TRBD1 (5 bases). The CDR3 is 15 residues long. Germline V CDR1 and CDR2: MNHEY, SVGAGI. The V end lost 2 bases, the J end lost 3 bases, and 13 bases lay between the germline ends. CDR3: CASSYDGHPDYGYTF. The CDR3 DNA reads TGTGCCAGCAGTTACGACGGACACCCAGACTATGGCTACACCTTC.

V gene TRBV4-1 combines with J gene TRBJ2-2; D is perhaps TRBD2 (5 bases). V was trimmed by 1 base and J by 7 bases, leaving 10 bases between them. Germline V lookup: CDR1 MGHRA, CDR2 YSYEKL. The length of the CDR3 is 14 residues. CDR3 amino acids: CASSQGFGSGELFF. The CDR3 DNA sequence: TGCGCCAGCAGCCAAGGATTTGGGAGCGGGGAGCTGTTTTTT.

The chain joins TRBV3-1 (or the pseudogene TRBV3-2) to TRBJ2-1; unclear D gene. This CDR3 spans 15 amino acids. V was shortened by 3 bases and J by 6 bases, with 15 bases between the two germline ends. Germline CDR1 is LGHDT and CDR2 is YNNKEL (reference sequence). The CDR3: CASSHTKDSSNEQFF. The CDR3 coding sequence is TGTGCCAGCAGCCATACAAAAGACTCATCCAATGAGCAGTTCTTC.

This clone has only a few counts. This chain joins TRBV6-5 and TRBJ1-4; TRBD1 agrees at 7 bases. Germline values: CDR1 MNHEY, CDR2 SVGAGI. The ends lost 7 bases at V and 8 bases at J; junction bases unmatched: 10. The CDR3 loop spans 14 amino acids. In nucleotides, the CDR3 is TGTGCCAGCACCGACCGGGACAGACGAGAAAAACTGTTTTTT. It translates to CASTDRDRREKLFF.

CDR3 region: CSASQGSYGYTF. In DNA form, the CDR3 reads TGCAGTGCTAGTCAGGGAAGCTATGGCTACACCTTC. The rearrangement links TRBV20-1 to TRBJ1-2; tentatively, D is TRBD1 (5 bases). CDR1 DFQATT and CDR2 SNEGSKA come from the germline V gene (reference sequence). The CDR3 contains 12 residues. V was clipped by 3 bases and J by 4 bases, with 9 bases between them.

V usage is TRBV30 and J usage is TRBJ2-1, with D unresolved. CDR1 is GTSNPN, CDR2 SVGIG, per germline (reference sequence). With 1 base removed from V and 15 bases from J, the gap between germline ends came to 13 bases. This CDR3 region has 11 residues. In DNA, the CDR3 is TGTGCCTGGAGTGGGCAGGCAGAAGGGTTCTTC. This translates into CAWSGQAEGFF. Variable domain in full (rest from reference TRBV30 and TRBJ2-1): SQTIHQWPATLVQPVGSPLSLECTVEGTSNPNLYWYRQAAGRGLQLLFYSVGIGQISSEVPQNLSASRPQDRQFILSSKKLLLSDSGFYLCAWSGQAEGFFGPGTRLTVL.

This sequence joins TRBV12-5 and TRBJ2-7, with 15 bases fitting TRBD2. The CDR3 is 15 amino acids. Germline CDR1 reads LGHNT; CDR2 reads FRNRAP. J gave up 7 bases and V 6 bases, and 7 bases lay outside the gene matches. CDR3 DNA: TGTGCTAGTGGACCCTGGACTAGCGGGGGGGGAGAGCAGTACTTC. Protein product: CASGPWTSGGGEQYF.